Included here is one T cell receptor (beta chain) sequence, with context. These data are taken from a study of blood T cell repertoires in COVID-19. The repertoire was sequenced with immunoSEQ multiplex PCR; TCRdb's copy has only in-frame clones and lacks some. The sample carries fewer than 450,000 clones, around 91% recorded once. The V end was cut by 0 bases, the J end by 13 bases, with 16 bases between. The CDR3 length is 14 residues. CDR1 is MNHEY and CDR2 is SVGAGI in the germline V gene. The TCR was taken from a woman aged 18-29 years who had recovered from COVID-19. The J gene is TRBJ2-1, the V gene TRBV6-5; D is unresolved. The source material was peripheral blood. The CDR3 reads CASSYSPARQEQFF. In DNA, the CDR3 is TGTGCCAGCAGTTACTCGCCGGCTCGTCAGGAACAGTTCTTC.